These 5 T cell receptor beta chains were sequenced from one sample in a study of shared clonotypes between healthy human individuals. Sequenced by immunoSEQ multiplex PCR; TCRdb stores in-frame clones only, minus some. In the table there are under 2,500,000 clones, nearly 97% of which are singletons. Material for sequencing was naive CD4+ T cells sorted from blood. As for subset: CD45RA+ positively selected. The receptors were gathered from a man between 18 and 29 years old in good health.

The chain links TRBV6-4 to TRBJ2-4, with 12 positions matching TRBD1. The CDR3 is made up of 17 amino acids. The V gene end was trimmed by 11 bases and the J gene end by 1 base; junction bases not matched to a gene: 12. Germline loops: CDR1 MRHNA, CDR2 SNTAGT. The CDR3 sequence: CAGRDRGLRGAKNIQYF. As DNA, the CDR3 is TGTGCCGGCCGGGACAGGGGGCTTAGGGGTGCCAAAAACATTCAGTACTTC.

The gene calls are TRBV10-3 and TRBJ2-5; 8 bases line up with TRBD2. The CDR3 has 13 amino acids. CDR1 is ENHRY, CDR2 SYGVKD, per germline. The ends lost 7 bases at V and 7 bases at J; junction bases unmatched: 8. CDR3 DNA: TGTGCCATCATGGGACTAGTGGACGGGACCCAGTACTTC. Protein: CAIMGLVDGTQYF.

This clone is a singleton in its sample. The chain joins TRBV18 to TRBJ2-1, with D possibly being TRBD1 (6 bases). Trimming shortened V by 3 bases and J by 2 bases, and 14 bases separated the two germline ends. Germline assignment: CDR1 KGHSH and CDR2 LQKENI. The CDR3 extends over 16 amino acids. CDR3 sequence: CASSPTRDTAYNEQFF. CDR3 DNA: TGTGCCAGCTCACCGACTCGGGACACTGCCTACAATGAGCAGTTCTTC.

This chain links TRBV28 with TRBJ1-2; a weak D match, TRBD1 (5 bases). This CDR3 contains 18 residues. Between the trimmed V and J ends, which lost 6 bases and 1 base, there was a span of 24 bases. Looked up from germline, CDR1 is MDHEN and CDR2 is SYDVKM. CDR3 nucleotides: TGTGCCAGCAGCCCTACCGATGGACGGACATCCTTTAACTATGGCTACACCTTC. This encodes CASSPTDGRTSFNYGYTF.

This clone occurred once. Other DNA sequences in the sample encode the same CDR3. The V gene is TRBV20-1, the J gene TRBJ2-1; D not resolved. With 5 bases removed from V and 8 bases from J, the gap between germline ends came to 10 bases. The CDR3 spans 11 residues. Germline V gene data show CDR1 as DFQATT and CDR2 as SNEGSKA (reference sequence). As DNA, the CDR3 is TGCAGTGCTGACGGTGGGGATGAGCAGTTCTTC. Amino acid sequence: CSADGGDEQFF.